This TCR beta chain emerged from a study of blood T cell repertoires in COVID-19. The overall study: Some COVID-19 samples were acute and others convalescent; all came from the United States, Italy and Spain. T cells, B-cell-depleted T cells, or PBMCs supplied cDNA or gDNA.

The V gene's germline CDR1 is SGDLS and CDR2 YYNGEE. The CDR3 is 18 residues long. V shed 4 bases, J shed 15 bases, and the junction held 20 bases outside the gene matches. Those who participated ranged in age from roughly 18 to 89 years and resided in roughly 26 US areas. Recovered Cohort 3 donors showed two negative PCRs, clearance, or symptom resolution. The method was immunoSEQ multiplex PCR; TCRdb's version includes in-frame clones alone and lacks a portion of them. Of 200,000 to 300,000 clones listed, around nine tenths were seen once; the top ten hold approximately 4.2%. This sequence originates from a woman aged 25 to 39 who had recovered from COVID-19. Sequenced sample: PBMCs or T cells enriched from blood (not recorded which). The V call is TRBV9, the J call TRBJ2-1; 15 bases match TRBD2. The CDR3 spells CASSPVPEGLAGGILLFF. As DNA, the CDR3 is TGTGCCAGCAGCCCCGTCCCGGAGGGACTAGCGGGAGGAATATTGCTGTTCTTC.